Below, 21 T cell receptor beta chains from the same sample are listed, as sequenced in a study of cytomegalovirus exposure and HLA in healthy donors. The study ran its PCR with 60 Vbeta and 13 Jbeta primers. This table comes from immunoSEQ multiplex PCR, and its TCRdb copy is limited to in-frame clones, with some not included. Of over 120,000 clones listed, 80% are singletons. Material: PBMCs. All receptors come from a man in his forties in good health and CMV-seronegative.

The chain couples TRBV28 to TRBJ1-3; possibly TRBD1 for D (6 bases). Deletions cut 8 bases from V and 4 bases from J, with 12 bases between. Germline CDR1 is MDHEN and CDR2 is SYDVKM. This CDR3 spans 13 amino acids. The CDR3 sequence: CASDQGWGNTIYF. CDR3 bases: TGTGCCAGCGATCAGGGGTGGGGAAACACCATATATTTT.

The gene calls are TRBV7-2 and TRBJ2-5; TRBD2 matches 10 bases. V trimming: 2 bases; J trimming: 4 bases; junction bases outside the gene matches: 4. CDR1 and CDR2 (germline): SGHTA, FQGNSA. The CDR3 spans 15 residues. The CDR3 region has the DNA TGTGCCAGCAGCTTACAAGCGGGGGGGCTAGAGACCCAGTACTTC. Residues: CASSLQAGGLETQYF.

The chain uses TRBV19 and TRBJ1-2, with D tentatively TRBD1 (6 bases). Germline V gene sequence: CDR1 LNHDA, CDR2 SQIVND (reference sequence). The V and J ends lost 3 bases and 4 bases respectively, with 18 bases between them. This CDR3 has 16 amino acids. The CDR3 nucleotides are TGTGCCAGTAGTATCTCAGTTCCAGGGACAACCTATGGCTACACCTTC. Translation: CASSISVPGTTYGYTF.

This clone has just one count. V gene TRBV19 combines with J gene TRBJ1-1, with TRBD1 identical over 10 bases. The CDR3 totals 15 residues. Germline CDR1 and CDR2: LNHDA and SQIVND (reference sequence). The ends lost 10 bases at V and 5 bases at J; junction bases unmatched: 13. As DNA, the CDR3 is TGTGCCACTCACCGGGACGGGACAGGGGTAACTGAAGCTTTCTTT. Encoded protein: CATHRDGTGVTEAFF.

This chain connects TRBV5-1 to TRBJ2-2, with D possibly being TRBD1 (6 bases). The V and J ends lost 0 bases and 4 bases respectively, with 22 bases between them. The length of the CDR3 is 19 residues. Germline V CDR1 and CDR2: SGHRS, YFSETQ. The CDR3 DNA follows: TGCGCCAGCAGCTTGGACCCCCGGCAACAGGGTGGGAGCACCGGGGAGCTGTTTTTT. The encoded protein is CASSLDPRQQGGSTGELFF. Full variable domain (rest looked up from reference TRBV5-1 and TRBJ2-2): KAGVTQTPRYLIKTRGQQVTLSCSPISGHRSVSWYQQTPGQGLQFLFEYFSETQRNKGNFPGRFSGRQFSNSRSEMNVSTLELGDSALYLCASSLDPRQQGGSTGELFFGEGSRLTVL.

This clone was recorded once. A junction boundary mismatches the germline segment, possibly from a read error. This CDR3 reads CASSLDQGADTQCF. The CDR3 DNA reads TGCGCCAGCAGCTTGGATCAGGGTGCAGATACGCAGTGTTTT. This chain links TRBV5-1 with TRBJ2-3; maybe TRBD1 (5 bases). Germline V gene lookup returns CDR1 SGHRS and CDR2 YFSETQ. The CDR3 extends over 14 amino acids.

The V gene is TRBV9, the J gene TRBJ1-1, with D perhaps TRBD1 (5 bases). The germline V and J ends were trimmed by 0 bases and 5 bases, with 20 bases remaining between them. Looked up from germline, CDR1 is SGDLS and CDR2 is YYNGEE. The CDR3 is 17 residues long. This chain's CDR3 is CASSVGGGGQGDTEAFF. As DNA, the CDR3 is TGTGCCAGCAGCGTAGGGGGTGGAGGGCAGGGAGATACTGAAGCTTTCTTT.

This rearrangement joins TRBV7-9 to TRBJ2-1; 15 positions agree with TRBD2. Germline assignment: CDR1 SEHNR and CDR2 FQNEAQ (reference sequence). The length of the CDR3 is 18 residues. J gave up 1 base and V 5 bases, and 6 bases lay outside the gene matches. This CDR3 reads CASSPGTSGGKSYNEQFF. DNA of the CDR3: TGTGCCAGCAGCCCCGGGACTAGCGGGGGGAAGTCCTACAATGAGCAGTTCTTC. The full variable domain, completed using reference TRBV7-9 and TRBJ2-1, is DTGVSQNPRHKITKRGQNVTFRCDPISEHNRLYWYRQTLGQGPEFLTYFQNEAQLEKSRLLSDRFSAERPKGSFSTLEIQRTEQGDSAMYLCASSPGTSGGKSYNEQFFGPGTRLTVL.

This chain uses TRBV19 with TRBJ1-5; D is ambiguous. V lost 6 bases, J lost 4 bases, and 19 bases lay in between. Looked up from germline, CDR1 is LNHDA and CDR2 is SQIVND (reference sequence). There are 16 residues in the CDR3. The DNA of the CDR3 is TGTGCCAGTAGGATGACGTCTGAGGTACTAAATCAGCCCCAGCATTTT. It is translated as CASRMTSEVLNQPQHF. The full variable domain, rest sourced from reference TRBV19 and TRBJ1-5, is DGGITQSPKYLFRKEGQNVTLSCEQNLNHDAMYWYRQDPGQGLRLIYYSQIVNDFQKGDIAEGYSVSREKKESFPLTVTSAQKNPTAFYLCASRMTSEVLNQPQHFGDGTRLSIL.

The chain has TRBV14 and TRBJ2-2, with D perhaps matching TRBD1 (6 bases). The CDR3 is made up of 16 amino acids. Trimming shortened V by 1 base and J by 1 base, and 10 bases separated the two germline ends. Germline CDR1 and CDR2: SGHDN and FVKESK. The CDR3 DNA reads TGTGCCAGCAGCCAAGTGCCAGGGGTGAACACCGGGGAGCTGTTTTTT. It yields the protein CASSQVPGVNTGELFF.

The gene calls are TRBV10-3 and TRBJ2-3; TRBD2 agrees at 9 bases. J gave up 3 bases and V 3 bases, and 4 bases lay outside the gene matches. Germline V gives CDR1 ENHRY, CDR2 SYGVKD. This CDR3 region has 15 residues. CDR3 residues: CAISEAGGNTDTQYF. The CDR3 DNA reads TGTGCCATCAGTGAAGCGGGGGGTAATACAGATACGCAGTATTTT.

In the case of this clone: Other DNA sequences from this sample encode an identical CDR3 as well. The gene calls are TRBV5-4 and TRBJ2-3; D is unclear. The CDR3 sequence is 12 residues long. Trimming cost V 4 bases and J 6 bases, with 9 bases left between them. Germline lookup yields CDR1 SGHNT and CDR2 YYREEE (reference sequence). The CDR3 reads CASSPPGDTQYF. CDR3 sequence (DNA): TGTGCCAGCAGCCCCCCCGGGGATACGCAGTATTTT.

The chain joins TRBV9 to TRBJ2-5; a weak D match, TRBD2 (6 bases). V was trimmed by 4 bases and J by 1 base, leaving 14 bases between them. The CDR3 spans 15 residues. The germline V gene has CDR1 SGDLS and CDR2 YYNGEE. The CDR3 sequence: CASSFRGGSQETQYF. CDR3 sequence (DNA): TGTGCCAGCAGCTTTAGAGGAGGGAGCCAAGAGACCCAGTACTTC.

Here the CDR3 reads CASSVDPGGGANVLTF. DNA for the CDR3: TGTGCCAGCAGCGTAGATCCGGGGGGTGGGGCCAACGTCCTGACTTTC. The V gene is TRBV9, the J gene TRBJ2-6; TRBD2 matches at 7 bases. V trimming: 0 bases; J trimming: 3 bases; junction bases outside the gene matches: 3. Germline CDR1 and CDR2: SGDLS and YYNGEE. The CDR3 length is 16 residues.

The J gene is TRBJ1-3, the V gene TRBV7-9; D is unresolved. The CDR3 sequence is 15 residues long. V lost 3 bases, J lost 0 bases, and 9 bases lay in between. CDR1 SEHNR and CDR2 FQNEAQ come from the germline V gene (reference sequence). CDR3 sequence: CASSLAASSGNTIYF. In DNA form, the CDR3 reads TGTGCCAGCAGCTTGGCCGCAAGCTCTGGAAACACCATATATTTT.

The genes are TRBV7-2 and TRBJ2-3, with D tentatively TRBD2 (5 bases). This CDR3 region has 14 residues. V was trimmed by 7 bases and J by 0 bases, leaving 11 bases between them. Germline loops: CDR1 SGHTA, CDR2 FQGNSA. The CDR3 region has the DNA TGTGCCAGCACCCCGCGAGGGAGCACAGATACGCAGTATTTT. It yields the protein CASTPRGSTDTQYF. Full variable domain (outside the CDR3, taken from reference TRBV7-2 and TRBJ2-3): GAGVSQSPSNKVTEKGKDVELRCDPISGHTALYWYRQSLGQGLEFLIYFQGNSAPDKSGLPSDRFSAERTGGSVSTLTIQRTQQEDSAVYLCASTPRGSTDTQYFGPGTRLTVL.

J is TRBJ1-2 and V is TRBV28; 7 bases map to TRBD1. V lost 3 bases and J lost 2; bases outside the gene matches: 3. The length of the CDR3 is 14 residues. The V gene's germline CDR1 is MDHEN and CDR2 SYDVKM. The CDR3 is CASSLPGGNYGYTF. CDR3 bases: TGTGCCAGCAGTTTGCCAGGGGGGAACTATGGCTACACCTTC.

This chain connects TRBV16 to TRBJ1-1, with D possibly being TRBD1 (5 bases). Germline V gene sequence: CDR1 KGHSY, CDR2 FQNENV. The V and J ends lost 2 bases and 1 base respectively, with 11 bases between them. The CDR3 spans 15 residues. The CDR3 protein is CASSQQKRGNTEAFF. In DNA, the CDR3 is TGTGCCAGCAGCCAACAGAAAAGGGGGAACACTGAAGCTTTCTTT. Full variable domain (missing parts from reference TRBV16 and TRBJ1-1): GEEVAQTPKHLVRGEGQKAKLYCAPIKGHSYVFWYQQVLKNEFKFLISFQNENVFDETGMPKERFSAKCLPNSPCSLEIQATKLEDSAVYFCASSQQKRGNTEAFFGQGTRLTVV.

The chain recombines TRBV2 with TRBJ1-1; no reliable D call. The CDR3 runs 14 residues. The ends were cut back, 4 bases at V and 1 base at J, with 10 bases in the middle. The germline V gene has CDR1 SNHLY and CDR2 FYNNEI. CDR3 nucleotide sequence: TGTGCCAGCAGTGGTGGTGTGCGGAACACTGAAGCTTTCTTT. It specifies CASSGGVRNTEAFF.

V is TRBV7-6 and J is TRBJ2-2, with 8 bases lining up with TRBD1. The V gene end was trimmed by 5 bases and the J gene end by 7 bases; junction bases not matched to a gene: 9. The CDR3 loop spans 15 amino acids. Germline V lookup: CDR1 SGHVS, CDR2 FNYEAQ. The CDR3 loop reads CASSQSTGENGELFF. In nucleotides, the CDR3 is TGTGCCAGCAGCCAATCGACAGGGGAGAACGGGGAGCTGTTTTTT.

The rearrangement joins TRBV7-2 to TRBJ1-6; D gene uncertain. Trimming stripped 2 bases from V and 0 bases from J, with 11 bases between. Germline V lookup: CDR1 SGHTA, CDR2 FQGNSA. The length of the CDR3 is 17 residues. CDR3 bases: TGTGCCAGCAGCTTAATGGGCCAAAGCTCCTATAATTCACCCCTCCACTTT. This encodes CASSLMGQSSYNSPLHF.